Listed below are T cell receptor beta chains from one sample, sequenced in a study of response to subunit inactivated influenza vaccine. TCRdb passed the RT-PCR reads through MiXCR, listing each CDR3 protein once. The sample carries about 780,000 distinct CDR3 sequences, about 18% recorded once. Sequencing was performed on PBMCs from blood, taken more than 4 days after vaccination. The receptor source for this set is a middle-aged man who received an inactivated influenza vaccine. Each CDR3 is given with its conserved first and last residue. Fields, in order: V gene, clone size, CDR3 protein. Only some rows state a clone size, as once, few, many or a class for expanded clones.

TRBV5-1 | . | CASSLTASGTGAYRTYNEQFF
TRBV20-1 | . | CSAPAALRGGATQYF
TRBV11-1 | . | CASSPGTGGLASYNEQFF
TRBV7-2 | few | CASSPGTGGLGELFF
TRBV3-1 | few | CASSQSGAVNSPLHF
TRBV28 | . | CASSRGTGAKNIQYF
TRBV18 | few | CASSLTHQTGGKAEAFF
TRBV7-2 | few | CASSLSGLAAETQYF
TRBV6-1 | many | CASIGSQETQYF
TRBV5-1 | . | CASSLAVRGGTDTQYF
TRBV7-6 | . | CASSPGTNPYEQYF
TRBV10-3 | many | CAISESPGETQYF
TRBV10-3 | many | CAISESLLAHEQYF
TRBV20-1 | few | CSASPKQGRSARQYF
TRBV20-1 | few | CSARSDRNNEQFF
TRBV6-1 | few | CASTLAGDRDTQYF
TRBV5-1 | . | CASSPSPGTQYF
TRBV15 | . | CATSREKLAASTDTQYF
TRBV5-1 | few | CASSAPTGANTEAFF
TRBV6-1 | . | CASSQAFATTLDEKLFF
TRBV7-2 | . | CASSNRAGANVLTF
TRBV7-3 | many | CASSSGLNNEQYF
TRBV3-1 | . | CASSQPGSHNEQFF
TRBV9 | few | CASSVAPGLAGAYEQYF
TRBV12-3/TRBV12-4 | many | CASSPGQGFTEAFF
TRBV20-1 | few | CSARALAAGYYNEQFF
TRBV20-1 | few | CSANRGREEKLFF
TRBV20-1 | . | CSASLLGTDTQYF
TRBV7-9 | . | CASSLLAIEQFF
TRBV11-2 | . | CASSLWGRAGELFF
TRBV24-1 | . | CATRPGGVGNQPQHF
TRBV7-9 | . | CASSFKRGDTEAFF
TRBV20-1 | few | CSASDRDYYEQYF
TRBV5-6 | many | CASNSFDRYEQFF
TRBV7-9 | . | CASSLGQGSHTGELFF
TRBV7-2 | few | CASSFHRGGYEQYF
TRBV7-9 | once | CASSFLDRTGELFF
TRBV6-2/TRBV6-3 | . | CASSYSPVWDTEAFF
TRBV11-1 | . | CASSPGTSGSLQETQYF
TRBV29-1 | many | CSGAGRGSYNEQFF
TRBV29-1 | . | CSVLEEHYGYTF
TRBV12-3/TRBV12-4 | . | CASSLGSVGGIKETQYF
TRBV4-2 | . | CASSRGAGSEHSPLHF
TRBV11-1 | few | CASSSGTGAGEQYF
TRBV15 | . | CATSREPSVNTGELFF
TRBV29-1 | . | CSVRTIRDRGETQYF
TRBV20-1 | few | CSASAGNYGYTF
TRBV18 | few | CASSPGQGVEAFF
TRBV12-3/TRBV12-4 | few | CASSKEGDEQFF
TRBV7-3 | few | CASSLSISGTSTDTQYF
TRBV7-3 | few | CASSYSGGADTQYF
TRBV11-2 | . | CASSLDWLAGDQQFF
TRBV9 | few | CASSVGGTHQETQYF
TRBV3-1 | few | CASSQTDSSYEQYF
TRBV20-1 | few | CSAPPRQRETQYF
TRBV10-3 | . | CAISEEGQGRSPLHF
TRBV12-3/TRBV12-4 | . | CASRIGTDYTDTQYF
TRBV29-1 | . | CSVGVAGNYEQYF
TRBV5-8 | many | CASSAGGANVLTF